What follows describes a single T cell receptor (beta chain). A multiplex PCR was run with 60 Vbeta primers and 13 Jbeta primers. Libraries were prepared by immunoSEQ multiplex PCR; TCRdb keeps only in-frame clonotypes and omits some of them. The table records about 110,000 clones, 75% of them present only once. The data stem from a study of cytomegalovirus exposure and HLA in healthy donors. This CDR3 is built from 12 residues. CDR1 and CDR2 (germline): SQVTM, ANQGSEA. The sequence came from a man aged 35 to 55 in good health and CMV-seronegative. This sequence joins TRBV29-1 and TRBJ2-5; TRBD1 matches at 7 bases. The J call may be incorrect, as the DNA end agrees better with TRBJ2-7. The sequencing input was PBMCs. CDR3 sequence reads: CSVPLQGDEQYF. Written as DNA, the CDR3 is TGCAGCGTTCCTCTCCAGGGGGACGAGCAGTACTTC.